These 22 T cell receptor beta chains originate from one sample sequenced in a study of regulatory T cells in long-lasting Graves disease. Libraries of TCR beta came from iRepertoire HTBI primers plus Arm-PCR of CDR3 regions. MiXCR was run by TCRdb on the multiplex PCR reads, yielding one entry per CDR3 protein. Among around 450,000 distinct CDR3 sequences listed, 20% to 25% were seen once. Time point noted: persistent/refractory GD, antithyroid drugs over 5 years with positive TRAb. The authors made the TCR library using RNA they extracted from PBMCs. This material consisted of peripheral blood mononuclear cells (PBMCs), taken when the disease was refractory, from a patient treated with antithyroid drugs. Receptor source: a female donor with Graves disease.

The chain carries TRBV20-1 and TRBJ2-7, with a weak D call TRBD2 (6 bases). The CDR3 contains 15 residues. The germline V gene encodes CDR1 DFQATT and CDR2 SNEGSKA (reference sequence). Trimming took 6 bases from V and 3 from J, leaving 21 bases between them. The CDR3 region has the DNA TGCAGTGCCACCCCGGGAGTTGCGGAAATCTACGAGCAGTACTTC. The encoded protein is CSATPGVAEIYEQYF.

This clonotype was recorded many times. V usage is TRBV2 and J usage is TRBJ1-5; D call uncertain. The CDR3 runs to 14 residues. Per germline, CDR1 SNHLY and CDR2 FYNNEI. Trimming took off 5 bases at V and 4 bases at J, with 12 bases between the two ends. The CDR3 DNA is TGTGCCAGCAGTAACGACGGACGGAATCAGCCCCAGCATTTT. This gives the protein CASSNDGRNQPQHF.

This clonotype was picked up a small number of times. The junction departs from germline at one end; a sequencing error may be responsible. This rearrangement joins TRBV7-8 to TRBJ2-2, with 9 positions matching TRBD2. Germline-derived CDR1 and CDR2 are SGHVS and FQNEAQ. The CDR3 runs to 15 residues. CDR3 nucleotides: TGTGCCAGCAGCCCACCTTTAGCGGGAGCCGGGGAGCCGTTTTTT. It is translated as CASSPPLAGAGEPFF.

The rearrangement links TRBV7-9 to TRBJ2-6; the D gene could be TRBD1 or TRBD2 (5 bases each). V lost 5 bases and J 0 bases, leaving 17 bases between the germline ends. The CDR3 has 18 amino acids. Germline loops: CDR1 SEHNR, CDR2 FQNEAQ (reference sequence). The CDR3 is CASSPPIGTFSGANVLTF. DNA of the CDR3: TGTGCCAGCAGCCCACCGATTGGGACCTTCTCTGGGGCCAACGTCCTGACTTTC.

This chain links TRBV11-2 with TRBJ2-6; D gene uncertain. V lost 8 bases to trimming and J lost 0 bases, with 8 bases between them. Per germline, CDR1 SGHAT and CDR2 FQNNGV. The length of the CDR3 is 14 residues. CDR3 protein: CASPTASGANVLTF. CDR3 bases: TGTGCCAGCCCTACAGCCTCTGGGGCCAACGTCCTGACTTTC.

On this clonotype itself: Possible read error: a much larger clone is one base away. This is likely a read error, given that the CDR3 carries no conserved phenylalanine or tryptophan at its end. The V call is TRBV2, the J call TRBJ1-1; no clear D. The CDR3 is made up of 12 amino acids. Trimming removed 8 bases from V and 7 bases from J, with 14 bases in between. Germline loops: CDR1 SNHLY, CDR2 FYNNEI. Here the CDR3 reads CASPNQVREAFL. CDR3 nucleotide sequence: TGTGCCAGCCCCAACCAGGTCCGTGAAGCTTTCCTT.

This clonotype was counted only a few times. A much larger clone lies a single base off, so this may be a read error. The chain carries TRBV15 and TRBJ2-7; a possible D gene is TRBD1 (5 bases). V was trimmed by 0 bases and J by 6 bases, leaving 9 bases between them. Looked up from germline, CDR1 is LNHNV and CDR2 is YYDKDF (reference sequence). The CDR3 contains 13 residues. The CDR3 spells CATSRDKGCEQYF. The DNA of the CDR3 is TGTGCCACCAGCAGAGATAAGGGGTGCGAGCAGTACTTC. The whole variable domain, remainder taken from reference TRBV15 and TRBJ2-7, is DAMVIQNPRYQVTQFGKPVTLSCSQTLNHNVMYWYQQKSSQAPKLLFHYYDKDFNNEADTPDNFQSRRPNTSFCFLDIRSPGLGDTAMYLCATSRDKGCEQYFGPGTRLTVT.

The chain carries TRBV10-3 and TRBJ2-3; TRBD1 or TRBD2 may be the D gene (5 bases each). V lost 1 base and J lost 8, with 13 bases in between. The CDR3 is made up of 14 amino acids. CDR1 is ENHRY, CDR2 SYGVKD, per germline. This CDR3 is CAISEFEGPGTQYF. Written as DNA, the CDR3 is TGTGCCATCAGTGAGTTTGAGGGACCGGGTACGCAGTATTTT.

V gene TRBV20-1 combines with J gene TRBJ2-1; 7 bases map to TRBD1. CDR1 DFQATT and CDR2 SNEGSKA come from the germline V gene (reference sequence). The CDR3 has 15 amino acids. The trim removed 3 bases at V and 3 bases at J, leaving 8 bases unmatched. The CDR3 DNA is TGCAGTGCTAGGAAAGACAGGGAATTCTACAATGAGCAGTTCTTC. Protein product: CSARKDREFYNEQFF.

This clonotype was seen repeatedly, ten times or more. The chain couples TRBV11-2 to TRBJ2-7; D gene unclear. Germline CDR1 is SGHAT and CDR2 is FQNNGV. V lost 1 base and J 3 bases, leaving 10 bases between the germline ends. CDR3 length: 14 amino acids. Here the CDR3 DNA reads TGTGCCAGCAGCTTAGTGGCAGGCGACTACGAGCAGTACTTC. It yields the protein CASSLVAGDYEQYF.

In this sample, this clonotype turned up many times. The J gene is TRBJ1-5, the V gene TRBV27; the match to TRBD1 covers 8 bases. CDR1 is MNHEY, CDR2 SMNVEV, per germline (reference sequence). The CDR3 is made up of 15 amino acids. Germline trimming cut 2 bases from V and 7 bases from J; bases unmatched to any gene: 7. In DNA, the CDR3 is TGTGCCAGCAGTTTAGGTGGACAGGGTTGGCAGCCCCAGCATTTT. Its protein is CASSLGGQGWQPQHF.

This clonotype has a count of ten or more. The V gene is TRBV6-1, the J gene TRBJ1-5, with 7 bases matching TRBD1. Trimming took 5 bases from V and 3 from J; bases not matched to a gene: 7. The length of the CDR3 is 15 residues. The germline CDR1 and CDR2 sequences are MNHNS and SASEGT. The CDR3 region is CASSTRDSDNQPQHF. CDR3 coding DNA: TGTGCCAGCAGTACCCGGGACAGCGACAATCAGCCCCAGCATTTT.

The chain carries TRBV3-1 and TRBJ2-7; the D is unclear. V lost 2 bases, J lost 3 bases, and 5 bases lay in between. The CDR3 contains 12 residues. Germline CDR1 reads LGHDT; CDR2 reads YNNKEL (reference sequence). The CDR3 DNA follows: TGTGCCAGCAGCCAAAATGTCTACGAGCAGTACTTC. It encodes CASSQNVYEQYF.

In regard to this clonotype: A clone one base away is much larger, so this may be a read error. The chain is built from TRBV6-2 or TRBV6-3 and TRBJ2-2; no clear D. The V end was cut by 11 bases, the J end by 3 bases, with 13 bases between. The CDR3 is 13 residues long. The germline gives CDR1 MNHEY, CDR2 SVGEGT. This chain's CDR3 is CAGRHWDTGELFF. The CDR3 nucleotides are TGTGCCGGCCGGCACTGGGACACCGGGGAGCTGTTTTTT.

V gene TRBV15 combines with J gene TRBJ1-2; D might be TRBD1 (5 bases). Germline lookup yields CDR1 LNHNV and CDR2 YYDKDF (reference sequence). The CDR3 loop spans 14 amino acids. With 1 base removed from V and 8 bases from J, the gap between germline ends came to 14 bases. As DNA, the CDR3 is TGTGCCACCAGCAGAGCCAGGGATTCGAACGGCTACACCTTC. Protein sequence: CATSRARDSNGYTF.

A word on this clonotype: A much larger clone lies a single base off, so this may be a read error. The chain is built from TRBV6-2 or TRBV6-3 and TRBJ2-7; 9 positions match TRBD1. CDR3 size: 14 residues. Germline values: CDR1 MNHEY, CDR2 SVGEGT. The CDR3 coding sequence is TGTGTCAGCAGTACGGACAGGGGAACCTACGAGCAGTACTTC. This codes for CVSSTDRGTYEQYF.

V and J are TRBV27 and TRBJ2-3; D is possibly TRBD2 (5 bases). V gave up 6 bases and J gave up 1 base, with 20 bases separating them. The CDR3 has 17 residues. Germline loops: CDR1 MNHEY, CDR2 SMNVEV (reference sequence). The CDR3 coding sequence is TGTGCCAGCAGACCAACCCCCTTGCGGGCAGGCACAGATACGCAGTATTTT. It specifies CASRPTPLRAGTDTQYF.

This chain links TRBV7-2 with TRBJ1-2, with D maybe TRBD1 (5 bases). CDR3 size: 16 residues. Trimming took off 1 base at V and 3 bases at J, with 15 bases between the two ends. Germline loops: CDR1 SGHTA, CDR2 FQGNSA. CDR3 DNA: TGTGCCAGCAGCTTAGTGGGTCCCGGGGCCTACTATGGCTACACCTTC. It translates to CASSLVGPGAYYGYTF. The full variable domain, its missing parts supplied by reference TRBV7-2 and TRBJ1-2, is GAGVSQSPSNKVTEKGKDVELRCDPISGHTALYWYRQSLGQGLEFLIYFQGNSAPDKSGLPSDRFSAERTGGSVSTLTIQRTQQEDSAVYLCASSLVGPGAYYGYTFGSGTRLTVV.

The chain carries TRBV7-2 and TRBJ1-2, with 7 bases that match TRBD1. Germline CDR1 SGHTA, CDR2 FQGNSA. With V trimmed by 5 bases and J by 6 bases, 9 bases remained unmatched. This CDR3 is built from 14 residues. CDR3 bases: TGTGCCAGCAGCCCTCGACAGGGCGGGGATGGCTACACCTTC. Amino acids: CASSPRQGGDGYTF.

The chain is built from TRBV20-1 and TRBJ2-7; TRBD2 agrees at 10 bases. The germline gives CDR1 DFQATT, CDR2 SNEGSKA (reference sequence). J lost 7 bases, V lost 6 bases, and 15 bases had no gene match. This CDR3 contains 15 residues. In DNA, the CDR3 is TGCAGTGCGCCGCGGGGCCTAGCGGGGGCCTGGGAGCAGTACTTC. Protein sequence: CSAPRGLAGAWEQYF.

This clonotype was observed many times. This chain connects TRBV11-2 to TRBJ2-7; either TRBD1 or TRBD2 may fit D (5 bases each). This CDR3 has 13 residues. Between the trimmed V and J ends, which lost 0 bases and 7 bases, there was a span of 10 bases. Germline V CDR1 and CDR2: SGHAT, FQNNGV. The DNA of the CDR3 is TGTGCCAGCAGCTTAGATTTTGGGGGAGAGCAGTACTTC. As protein: CASSLDFGGEQYF.

Remarks on this clonotype: With a much larger clone just one base away, this may be a read error. The chain combines TRBV30 with TRBJ2-5; TRBD1 matches 8 bases. The J segment lost 4 bases and the V segment lost 7 bases, leaving 14 bases of the junction unmatched. The CDR3 loop spans 15 amino acids. In germline, CDR1 is GTSNPN, CDR2 SVGIG (reference sequence). The CDR3 region is CAYSRPGTGRETQYF. CDR3 nucleotide sequence: TGTGCCTATTCCCGACCTGGGACAGGCCGAGAGACCCAGTACTTC.